The next 27 T cell receptor beta chains were all read from a single sample in a study of T-cell reconstitution after alpha-beta-depleted transplantation in children. TCRbeta library preparation incorporated unique molecular identifiers. MiXCR, run by TCRdb on the PCR reads, gives a single entry per CDR3 protein. The data contain 140,000 to 150,000 distinct CDR3 sequences, roughly 8.8% of them singletons. The sequenced sample was PBMCs, mostly from graft donor cells, obtained 180 days after TCRalphabeta/CD19-depleted stem cell transplant. The receptor set was obtained from a female patient aged 2-9 years who had a stem cell transplant for congenital amegakaryocytic thrombocytopenia, so the T cells may come from the graft donor.

In its sample, this clonotype was seen many times. The genes are TRBV5-1 and TRBJ2-7; 7 positions match TRBD2. This CDR3 region has 14 residues. Germline V lookup: CDR1 SGHRS, CDR2 YFSETQ. V was clipped by 7 bases and J by 4 bases; unmatched bases: 11. CDR3 sequence: CASGDSGGAYEQYF. CDR3 DNA: TGCGCCAGCGGAGATTCGGGGGGTGCGTACGAGCAGTACTTC.

There are many counts of this clonotype. V is TRBV29-1 and J is TRBJ2-7; the match to TRBD1 covers 7 bases. Germline CDR1 and CDR2: SQVTM and ANQGSEA. CDR3 size: 16 residues. Trimming cost V 6 bases and J 0 bases; bases outside gene matches: 14. The CDR3 DNA sequence: TGCAGCGTGACCCGGGACAGAAGATTAAGCTCCTACGAGCAGTACTTC. This encodes CSVTRDRRLSSYEQYF.

This clonotype was seen a few times. The CDR3 region is CASSFAGGSTDTQYF. The CDR3, as DNA: TGTGCCAGCAGCTTTGCGGGGGGGAGCACAGATACGCAGTATTTT. V gene TRBV7-8 combines with J gene TRBJ2-3, with TRBD2 identical over 9 bases. V shed 3 bases and J 0 bases; nucleotides not matched to a gene: 1. This CDR3 has 15 amino acids. Per germline, CDR1 SGHVS and CDR2 FQNEAQ.

There are many counts of this clonotype. The genes are TRBV14 and TRBJ2-7; no firm D call. The CDR3 has 13 residues. Germline CDR1 and CDR2: SGHDN and FVKESK. Trimming left V 0 bases short and J 5 bases short, with 8 bases between. The CDR3 sequence: CASSQDAWDEQYF. For the CDR3, the DNA is TGTGCCAGCAGCCAAGATGCCTGGGACGAGCAGTACTTC.

This clonotype was seen a handful of times. The chain's CDR3 is CASSLSEGEAFF. DNA for the CDR3: TGTGCCAGCAGCCTAAGCGAAGGTGAAGCTTTCTTT. The rearrangement uses TRBV3-1 and TRBJ1-1; D gene unclear. With 4 bases removed from V and 7 bases from J, the gap between germline ends came to 10 bases. CDR3 length equals 12 residues. CDR1 is LGHDT, CDR2 YNNKEL, per germline (reference sequence).

This clonotype was seen a few times. The chain combines TRBV20-1 with TRBJ2-3; tentatively, D is TRBD1 (6 bases). Germline V gene data show CDR1 as DFQATT and CDR2 as SNEGSKA (reference sequence). The CDR3 totals 12 residues. V was cut by 3 bases and J by 10 bases, with 14 bases left in between. CDR3 sequence reads: CSASMGALAQYF. As DNA, the CDR3 is TGCAGTGCTAGTATGGGGGCATTGGCGCAGTATTTT.

This clonotype was detected ten times or more. V usage is TRBV4-1 and J usage is TRBJ2-1; 7 bases map to TRBD2. V was clipped by 1 base and J by 14 bases; unmatched bases: 8. Germline loops: CDR1 MGHRA, CDR2 YSYEKL. The CDR3 consists of 13 residues. DNA of the CDR3: TGCGCCAGCAGCCAAGGATCGCGGGACTACAAGTTCTTC. Translated: CASSQGSRDYKFF.

This clonotype was picked up many times. Here the CDR3 reads CASSPGPGGPYEQYF. The CDR3 bases are TGTGCCAGCAGTCCGGGTCCAGGGGGCCCCTACGAGCAGTACTTC. This rearrangement joins TRBV12-3 or TRBV12-4 to TRBJ2-7; TRBD1 aligns across 8 bases. This CDR3 is built from 15 residues. V lost 5 bases, J lost 2 bases, and 8 bases stayed unmatched.

This clonotype has ten or more counts. The chain couples TRBV20-1 to TRBJ2-2; a possible D gene is TRBD2 (6 bases). V was trimmed by 0 bases and J by 0 bases, leaving 8 bases between them. The CDR3 totals 15 residues. Germline V lookup: CDR1 DFQATT, CDR2 SNEGSKA (reference sequence). The CDR3 DNA follows: TGCAGTGCTAGAGATCCGGGGGCGAACACCGGGGAGCTGTTTTTT. Protein: CSARDPGANTGELFF.

The V call is TRBV19, the J call TRBJ2-1, with 13 bases lining up with TRBD2. The CDR3 is made up of 16 amino acids. V trimming: 6 bases; J trimming: 7 bases; junction bases outside the gene matches: 9. Germline V gives CDR1 LNHDA, CDR2 SQIVND (reference sequence). The DNA of the CDR3 is TGTGCCAGTAGCAGACTAGCGGGAGGAATTTTGAATGAGCAGTTCTTC. Amino acids: CASSRLAGGILNEQFF.

This clonotype was picked up many times. The gene calls are TRBV11-2 and TRBJ2-3; D is ambiguous. Germline values: CDR1 SGHAT, CDR2 FQNNGV. V was cut by 5 bases and J by 2 bases, with 11 bases left in between. This CDR3 is built from 14 residues. CDR3 region: CASSPLGFTDTQYF. The CDR3, as DNA: TGTGCCAGCAGCCCCCTAGGGTTCACAGATACGCAGTATTTT.

This clonotype was detected many times. The gene calls are TRBV25-1 and TRBJ2-3, with TRBD2 matching over 7 bases. Germline CDR1 MGHDK, CDR2 SYGVNS. The CDR3 extends over 16 amino acids. After removal of 1 base from V and 4 bases from J, the junction contained 8 bases not matched to a gene. The CDR3 DNA sequence: TGTGCCAGCAGTGAATTTCGGGGGAGGGCCGCAGATACGCAGTATTTT. Its protein is CASSEFRGRAADTQYF. Looking up the rest from reference TRBV25-1 and TRBJ2-3 gives the full variable domain: EADIYQTPRYLVIGTGKKITLECSQTMGHDKMYWYQQDPGMELHLIHYSYGVNSTEKGDLSSESTVSRIRTEHFPLTLESARPSHTSQYLCASSEFRGRAADTQYFGPGTRLTVL.

The chain is built from TRBV3-1 and TRBJ2-5; 7 bases map to TRBD2. The CDR3 sequence is 15 residues long. CDR1 LGHDT and CDR2 YNNKEL come from the germline V gene (reference sequence). V was pared by 11 bases and J by 0 bases, with 12 bases of the junction left unmatched. The CDR3 DNA reads TGTGCCTGCTGCCGCCTAGCGGTCTACCAAGAGACCCAGTACTTC. Amino acids: CACCRLAVYQETQYF.

This clonotype was seen repeatedly, ten times or more. The V call is TRBV28, the J call TRBJ2-1; D is unclear. The germline gives CDR1 MDHEN, CDR2 SYDVKM. The CDR3 is 11 amino acids. The germline V and J ends were trimmed by 2 bases and 12 bases, with 8 bases remaining between them. CDR3 amino acids: CASSLHRMQFF. The CDR3 region has the DNA TGTGCCAGCAGTTTACATAGAATGCAGTTCTTC.

The gene calls are TRBV5-6 and TRBJ2-1; TRBD2 might be the D (5 bases). The CDR3 sequence is 10 residues long. Between the trimmed V and J ends, which lost 4 bases and 10 bases, there was a span of 6 bases. Germline V gives CDR1 SGHDT, CDR2 YYEEEE. The CDR3, as DNA: TGTGCCAGCAGCGGCGGGGAGCAGTTCTTC. It translates to CASSGGEQFF.

This clonotype appeared a few times. The V and J genes are TRBV27 and TRBJ2-5; a weak D match, TRBD1 (5 bases). With 3 bases removed from V and 5 bases from J, the gap between germline ends came to 10 bases. CDR3 length: 13 amino acids. In germline, CDR1 is MNHEY, CDR2 SMNVEV (reference sequence). The CDR3 sequence is CASSLKSGETQYF. The CDR3 DNA reads TGTGCCAGCAGTTTGAAGTCAGGGGAGACCCAGTACTTC.

This clonotype was seen repeatedly, ten times or more. The CDR3: CASSYGTFEDDEQYF. The CDR3 region has the DNA TGTGCCAGCAGCTATGGGACATTCGAGGATGACGAGCAGTACTTC. This chain joins TRBV7-3 and TRBJ2-7; D might be TRBD1 (6 bases). The CDR3 covers 15 residues. V was trimmed by 4 bases and J by 5 bases, leaving 18 bases between them. CDR1 SGHTA and CDR2 FQGTGA come from the germline V gene.

At least ten counts were recorded for this clonotype. The V gene is TRBV5-6, the J gene TRBJ2-6; D is undetermined. V was shortened by 1 base and J by 13 bases, with 9 bases between the two germline ends. This CDR3 region has 12 residues. The V gene's germline CDR1 is SGHDT and CDR2 YYEEEE. As DNA, the CDR3 is TGTGCCAGCAGCTTGAACCTGAATGTCCTGACTTTC. Encoded protein: CASSLNLNVLTF.

The V and J genes are TRBV7-2 and TRBJ1-3, with D perhaps matching TRBD1 (5 bases). Germline assignment: CDR1 SGHTA and CDR2 FQGNSA. The V end lost 1 base, the J end lost 2 bases, and 9 bases lay between the germline ends. The CDR3 length is 15 residues. CDR3 amino acids: CASSLVAGPGNTIYF. DNA for the CDR3: TGTGCCAGCAGCTTAGTGGCGGGACCTGGAAACACCATATATTTT.

The J gene is TRBJ1-3, the V gene TRBV7-9; D gene ambiguous. The CDR3 has 16 amino acids. CDR1 SEHNR and CDR2 FQNEAQ come from the germline V gene (reference sequence). V lost 2 bases to trimming and J lost 3 bases, with 14 bases between them. The CDR3 DNA is TGTGCCAGCAGCTTAAACCCGGGTGACATTGGAAACACCATATATTTT. This translates into CASSLNPGDIGNTIYF.

This clonotype was picked up many times. The gene calls are TRBV20-1 and TRBJ2-3; D unclear. CDR1 and CDR2 from the germline V gene are DFQATT and SNEGSKA (reference sequence). V was shortened by 3 bases and J by 0 bases, with 7 bases between the two germline ends. This CDR3 has 13 amino acids. This CDR3 reads CSASSTSTDTQYF. For the CDR3, the DNA is TGCAGTGCTAGTTCAACGAGCACAGATACGCAGTATTTT.

This clonotype was recorded a few times. The rearrangement links TRBV5-1 to TRBJ2-7; D perhaps matches TRBD1 (6 bases). Trimming cost V 4 bases and J 8 bases, with 13 bases left between them. Looked up from germline, CDR1 is SGHRS and CDR2 is YFSETQ. This CDR3 is 12 amino acids long. The CDR3 DNA reads as TGCGCCAGCAGCCCTCAGGGGCTACAGCAGTACTTC. Amino acid sequence: CASSPQGLQQYF.

This clonotype was observed at least ten times. This rearrangement joins TRBV5-1 to TRBJ1-6; D is possibly TRBD1 (6 bases). With 4 bases removed from V and 7 bases from J, the gap between germline ends came to 12 bases. Germline V gene sequence: CDR1 SGHRS, CDR2 YFSETQ. CDR3 size: 14 residues. The CDR3 is CASSLDSLNSPLHF. The CDR3 DNA reads TGCGCCAGCAGCCTGGACAGCCTGAATTCACCCCTCCACTTT.

Ten or more counts support this clonotype. CDR3 bases: TGTGCCAGCAGCTTCTCCGGGACTAGCGGGAGTTATGAGCAGTTCTTC. This translates into CASSFSGTSGSYEQFF. The J gene is TRBJ2-1, the V gene TRBV7-2, with 14 bases lining up with TRBD2. The CDR3 runs 16 residues. Germline V gene sequence: CDR1 SGHTA, CDR2 FQGNSA. V shed 3 bases, J shed 8 bases, and the junction held 6 bases outside the gene matches.

This clonotype occurred a few times. This chain joins TRBV25-1 and TRBJ2-7; TRBD2 is a possible D gene (6 bases). Trimming shortened V by 6 bases and J by 5 bases, and 17 bases separated the two germline ends. The CDR3 sequence is 14 residues long. The germline V gene has CDR1 MGHDK and CDR2 SYGVNS. CDR3 residues: CASSLGGVGNEQYF. CDR3 sequence (DNA): TGTGCCAGCAGCCTAGGAGGGGTGGGTAACGAGCAGTACTTC.

The CDR3 loop is CSARQATNQPQHF. DNA for the CDR3: TGCAGTGCTAGACAGGCAACCAATCAGCCCCAGCATTTT. This chain connects TRBV20-1 to TRBJ1-5; unclear D gene. CDR1 is DFQATT, CDR2 SNEGSKA, per germline (reference sequence). Trimming removed 2 bases from V and 3 bases from J, with 8 bases in between. There are 13 residues in the CDR3.

This clonotype appeared many times. This rearrangement joins TRBV20-1 to TRBJ1-2, with D unresolved. Germline CDR1 reads DFQATT; CDR2 reads SNEGSKA (reference sequence). The CDR3 has 11 amino acids. V shed 6 bases and J shed 4 bases, with 9 bases lying between them. The CDR3 protein is CSAHQVYGYTF. The CDR3 coding sequence is TGCAGTGCGCATCAGGTCTATGGCTACACCTTC.